The rows below give T cell receptor beta chains drawn from one sample of a study of beta chain features in type 1 diabetes. Sequencing used immunoSEQ multiplex PCR; TCRdb keeps in-frame clones, though not all of them. The top ten clones hold over 0.04% of a sample with roughly 500,000 clones, over 10% of them seen once. Sample: naive CD4+ T cells from blood. These receptors all stem from a woman aged 18-29 years in good health. Each CDR3 is given with its conserved first and last residue. Fields, in order: V gene, D gene, J gene, clone size, CDR3 DNA, CDR3 protein. A D gene is named only where the DNA matches it firmly. Clone size is not always given. Where it is, it says once, few, many or a class for expanded clones.

v_call: TRBV4-3; d_call: .; j_call: TRBJ2-2; clone_size: few; cdr3_nt: TGCGCCAGCAGCCAAGTGATCTCCGGGGAGCTGTTTTTT; cdr3_aa: CASSQVISGELFF
v_call: TRBV18; d_call: .; j_call: TRBJ1-2; clone_size: few; cdr3_nt: TGTGCCAGCTCACCAACGGCAGAGTATGGCTACACCTTC; cdr3_aa: CASSPTAEYGYTF
v_call: TRBV7-3; d_call: .; j_call: TRBJ2-3; clone_size: .; cdr3_nt: TGTGCCAGCAGCTTAACGTGGACAGATACGCAGTATTTT; cdr3_aa: CASSLTWTDTQYF
v_call: TRBV14; d_call: TRBD2; j_call: TRBJ2-5; clone_size: few; cdr3_nt: TGTGCCAGCAGCCAAGGGGGTAGCGGGCACCAAGAGACCCAGTACTTC; cdr3_aa: CASSQGGSGHQETQYF
v_call: TRBV15; d_call: TRBD2; j_call: TRBJ2-1; clone_size: few; cdr3_nt: TGTGCCACCTCCCCCGGGGGGACCGGACTTACTTACAATGAGCAGTTCTTC; cdr3_aa: CATSPGGTGLTYNEQFF
v_call: TRBV7-9; d_call: TRBD2; j_call: TRBJ2-7; clone_size: .; cdr3_nt: TGTGCCAGCAGCCCCTTGGGCGGGAGCTCCTACGAGCAGTACTTC; cdr3_aa: CASSPLGGSSYEQYF
v_call: TRBV5-1; d_call: TRBD1; j_call: TRBJ1-6; clone_size: few; cdr3_nt: TGCGCCAGCAGCTGGGAGACAGGGCCAGCGGAGTCACCCCTCCACTTT; cdr3_aa: CASSWETGPAESPLHF
v_call: TRBV2; d_call: .; j_call: TRBJ2-5; clone_size: .; cdr3_nt: TGTGCCAGCAGTCTGGAGGGAAAGGAGACCCAGTACTTC; cdr3_aa: CASSLEGKETQYF
v_call: TRBV30; d_call: TRBD1; j_call: TRBJ2-2; clone_size: .; cdr3_nt: TGTGCCTGGAGTGTACCCAGGGGGCTGACGGTCGGGGAGCTGTTTTTT; cdr3_aa: CAWSVPRGLTVGELFF
v_call: TRBV14; d_call: .; j_call: TRBJ2-4; clone_size: many; cdr3_nt: TGTGCCAGCAGCCAACTATCGAAGATGTACTTC; cdr3_aa: CASSQLSKMYF
v_call: TRBV7-9; d_call: .; j_call: TRBJ1-5; clone_size: once; cdr3_nt: TGTGCCAGCCCCTCCGGCGGGGATAGCAATCAGCCCCAGCATTTT; cdr3_aa: CASPSGGDSNQPQHF
v_call: TRBV28; d_call: TRBD1; j_call: TRBJ1-2; clone_size: few; cdr3_nt: TGTGCCAGCTCTACCCTGCCGACAGGGAACTATGGCTACACCTTC; cdr3_aa: CASSTLPTGNYGYTF
v_call: TRBV7-2; d_call: .; j_call: TRBJ2-5; clone_size: few; cdr3_nt: TGTGCCAGCAGCTTAGCGACCTTAGCGGTCCAAGAGACCCAGTACTTC; cdr3_aa: CASSLATLAVQETQYF
v_call: TRBV4-1; d_call: .; j_call: TRBJ2-2; clone_size: few; cdr3_nt: TGCGCCAGCAGCCAGGGAGCTGGGACGCCCTTTCACTTTGGGGAGCTGTTTTTT; cdr3_aa: CASSQGAGTPFHFGELFF
v_call: TRBV7-9; d_call: .; j_call: TRBJ1-2; clone_size: few; cdr3_nt: TGTGCCAGCAGCTTAGCTACGCAGGGCCATGGCTACACCTTC; cdr3_aa: CASSLATQGHGYTF
v_call: TRBV4-2; d_call: TRBD2; j_call: TRBJ2-1; clone_size: few; cdr3_nt: TGTGCCAGCAGTTGGAGCGGGGTTAGCTCCTACAATGAGCAGTTCTTC; cdr3_aa: CASSWSGVSSYNEQFF
v_call: TRBV4-1; d_call: .; j_call: TRBJ1-2; clone_size: .; cdr3_nt: TGCGCCAGCAGCCAAAGCTACAGCTCCTATGGCTACACCTTC; cdr3_aa: CASSQSYSSYGYTF
v_call: TRBV7-2; d_call: .; j_call: TRBJ2-7; clone_size: .; cdr3_nt: TGTGCCAGCAGCTTAAGCGGAAACTCCTACGAGCAGTACTTC; cdr3_aa: CASSLSGNSYEQYF
v_call: TRBV28; d_call: TRBD2; j_call: TRBJ2-3; clone_size: .; cdr3_nt: TGTGCCAGCAGTTTCGACGCTAGCGGGAGATCCGATACGCAGTATTTT; cdr3_aa: CASSFDASGRSDTQYF
v_call: TRBV7-2; d_call: TRBD1; j_call: TRBJ1-1; clone_size: few; cdr3_nt: TGTGCCAGCAGCCCTAAGACAGGGAGAATCACTGAAGCTTTCTTT; cdr3_aa: CASSPKTGRITEAFF
v_call: TRBV12-5; d_call: TRBD1; j_call: TRBJ2-5; clone_size: .; cdr3_nt: TGTGCTAGTGGAGGACAGGCCGAAGAGACCCAGTACTTC; cdr3_aa: CASGGQAEETQYF
v_call: TRBV2; d_call: .; j_call: TRBJ2-5; clone_size: .; cdr3_nt: TGTGCCAGCAGTGAAGCGCGGGCAGGGGCACAAGAGACCCAGTACTTC; cdr3_aa: CASSEARAGAQETQYF
v_call: TRBV2; d_call: .; j_call: TRBJ1-2; clone_size: once; cdr3_nt: TGTGCCAGCATGAGAGCGGGTCAAGGAGGGAAGGCTAACTATGGCTACACCTTC; cdr3_aa: CASMRAGQGGKANYGYTF
v_call: TRBV18; d_call: TRBD1; j_call: TRBJ1-2; clone_size: .; cdr3_nt: TGTGCCAGCTCACGCACAGGGGCGGATGGCTACACCTTC; cdr3_aa: CASSRTGADGYTF
v_call: TRBV4-2; d_call: .; j_call: TRBJ2-3; clone_size: .; cdr3_nt: TGTGCCAGCAGCCGTCAAACCCGTGAGGATACGCAGTATTTT; cdr3_aa: CASSRQTREDTQYF
v_call: TRBV7-2; d_call: .; j_call: TRBJ2-2; clone_size: .; cdr3_nt: TGTGCCAGCAGCTTTACGGGTTCCGGGGAGCTGTTTTTT; cdr3_aa: CASSFTGSGELFF
v_call: TRBV5-4; d_call: TRBD1; j_call: TRBJ1-1; clone_size: .; cdr3_nt: TGTGCCAGCAGTCTGGGAGGGACAGGGGGCAATACTGAAGCTTTCTTT; cdr3_aa: CASSLGGTGGNTEAFF
v_call: TRBV7-9; d_call: .; j_call: TRBJ2-1; clone_size: few; cdr3_nt: TGTGCCAGCAGCCCGCCGAGACCTGAGCAGTTCTTC; cdr3_aa: CASSPPRPEQFF
v_call: TRBV30; d_call: TRBD2; j_call: TRBJ2-1; clone_size: many; cdr3_nt: TGTGCCTGGAGTCTTGGACTAGCCGGCTCCTACAATGAGCAGTTCTTC; cdr3_aa: CAWSLGLAGSYNEQFF
v_call: TRBV11-1; d_call: TRBD2; j_call: TRBJ2-3; clone_size: few; cdr3_nt: TGTGCCAGCCTCGGATACGGGGGGGTCACAGATACGCAGTATTTT; cdr3_aa: CASLGYGGVTDTQYF
v_call: TRBV6-5; d_call: .; j_call: TRBJ1-6; clone_size: few; cdr3_nt: TGTGCCAGCAGCCGAACACCGAACCATTCACCCCTCCACTTT; cdr3_aa: CASSRTPNHSPLHF
v_call: TRBV29-1; d_call: TRBD1; j_call: TRBJ2-2; clone_size: .; cdr3_nt: TGCAGCGTTAAGGACAGGGGATGGACCGGGGAGCTGTTTTTT; cdr3_aa: CSVKDRGWTGELFF
v_call: TRBV30; d_call: .; j_call: TRBJ1-1; clone_size: few; cdr3_nt: TGTGCCTGGAGTCTACCACGAGGGGGACTGAAGACCGCTGAAGCTTTCTTT; cdr3_aa: CAWSLPRGGLKTAEAFF
v_call: TRBV7-9; d_call: .; j_call: TRBJ2-5; clone_size: few; cdr3_nt: TGTGCCAGCAGCTTTAAGGCTCCCCCTGGGGCGCAAGGGAAGGAGACCCAGTACTTC; cdr3_aa: CASSFKAPPGAQGKETQYF
v_call: TRBV7-2; d_call: .; j_call: TRBJ2-7; clone_size: few; cdr3_nt: TGTGCCAGCAGCCTCAGCCCCAGAGAGCAGTACTTC; cdr3_aa: CASSLSPREQYF
v_call: TRBV18; d_call: TRBD1; j_call: TRBJ1-1; clone_size: .; cdr3_nt: TGTGCCAGCTCAGCCAACACAGGGGATCAAGCTTTCTTT; cdr3_aa: CASSANTGDQAFF
v_call: TRBV4-1; d_call: TRBD1; j_call: TRBJ2-5; clone_size: few; cdr3_nt: TGCGCCAGCAGCCAAGCAACGGGGGACAGGAGCCAGACCCAGTACTTC; cdr3_aa: CASSQATGDRSQTQYF
v_call: TRBV19; d_call: .; j_call: TRBJ2-1; clone_size: .; cdr3_nt: TGTGCCAGTAGGGTAAGCCTCTACAATGAGCAGTTCTTC; cdr3_aa: CASRVSLYNEQFF
v_call: TRBV7-2; d_call: .; j_call: TRBJ2-7; clone_size: few; cdr3_nt: TGTGCCAGCAGCCCGAGCTCCTACGAGCAGTACTTC; cdr3_aa: CASSPSSYEQYF
v_call: TRBV5-1; d_call: .; j_call: TRBJ2-5; clone_size: .; cdr3_nt: TGCGCCAGCAGCTTGGGAACAATGAGAAAGACCCAGTACTTC; cdr3_aa: CASSLGTMRKTQYF
v_call: TRBV27; d_call: .; j_call: TRBJ2-3; clone_size: few; cdr3_nt: TGTGCCAGCAGTTTATTGCGATCCACAGATACGCAGTATTTT; cdr3_aa: CASSLLRSTDTQYF
v_call: TRBV30; d_call: TRBD2; j_call: TRBJ2-1; clone_size: few; cdr3_nt: TGTGCCTGGAGTGCCTTTAGGACTAGCGGGAGTTACAATGAGCAGTTCTTC; cdr3_aa: CAWSAFRTSGSYNEQFF
v_call: TRBV5-1; d_call: TRBD2; j_call: TRBJ2-4; clone_size: .; cdr3_nt: TGCGCCAGCAGCTTTGGACTAGCGATGGCCAAAAACATTCAGTACTTC; cdr3_aa: CASSFGLAMAKNIQYF
v_call: TRBV30; d_call: TRBD2; j_call: TRBJ2-2; clone_size: .; cdr3_nt: TGTGCCTGGAGTGTAACGCGGACTAGCGGGAACACCGGGGAGCTGTTTTTT; cdr3_aa: CAWSVTRTSGNTGELFF
v_call: TRBV4-3; d_call: .; j_call: TRBJ1-5; clone_size: .; cdr3_nt: TGCGCCAGCAGCCCGCAGGTAGGGTCGGTGTCGCCCCAGCATTTT; cdr3_aa: CASSPQVGSVSPQHF
v_call: TRBV6-6; d_call: .; j_call: TRBJ2-2; clone_size: .; cdr3_nt: TGTGCCAGCAGTTACACAGGGTCCGGGGAGCTGTTTTTT; cdr3_aa: CASSYTGSGELFF
v_call: TRBV27; d_call: .; j_call: TRBJ2-7; clone_size: .; cdr3_nt: TGTGCCAGCAGACGTGCCGGAAGGAGCTCCTACGAGCAGTACTTC; cdr3_aa: CASRRAGRSSYEQYF
v_call: TRBV7-8; d_call: TRBD1; j_call: TRBJ2-5; clone_size: .; cdr3_nt: TGTGCCAGCAGCATCCGGTTGACAGGGGGTGTTAGGGAGACCCAGTACTTC; cdr3_aa: CASSIRLTGGVRETQYF
v_call: TRBV10-3; d_call: TRBD1; j_call: TRBJ1-4; clone_size: .; cdr3_nt: TGTGCCACCCGCGGGACAGGGAATGAAAAACTGTTTTTT; cdr3_aa: CATRGTGNEKLFF
v_call: TRBV7-2; d_call: TRBD2; j_call: TRBJ2-7; clone_size: .; cdr3_nt: TGTGCCAGCAGCCTGACTAGCGGGTTAAGCTCCTACGAGCAGTACTTC; cdr3_aa: CASSLTSGLSSYEQYF
v_call: TRBV4-1; d_call: .; j_call: TRBJ2-2; clone_size: .; cdr3_nt: TGCGCCAGCAGCCCCCAGACAGGCAAGAACACCGGGGAGCTGTTTTTT; cdr3_aa: CASSPQTGKNTGELFF
v_call: TRBV6-6; d_call: .; j_call: TRBJ2-3; clone_size: few; cdr3_nt: TGTGCCAGCAGTTACTCGAGTCAGGCCAAAAATACGCAGTATTTT; cdr3_aa: CASSYSSQAKNTQYF
v_call: TRBV7-8; d_call: .; j_call: TRBJ2-1; clone_size: few; cdr3_nt: TGTGCCAGCAGCTTATCGGGTGACGGTGAGCAGTTCTTC; cdr3_aa: CASSLSGDGEQFF
v_call: TRBV15; d_call: TRBD1; j_call: TRBJ2-3; clone_size: few; cdr3_nt: TGTGCCACCAGCGGCGACAGGGGACGCACAGATACGCAGTATTTT; cdr3_aa: CATSGDRGRTDTQYF
v_call: TRBV7-3; d_call: .; j_call: TRBJ2-5; clone_size: few; cdr3_nt: TGTGCCAGCAGCTCGAGCCCCCAATTAACCCAGTACTTC; cdr3_aa: CASSSSPQLTQYF
v_call: TRBV27; d_call: TRBD2; j_call: TRBJ2-3; clone_size: few; cdr3_nt: TGTGCCAGCAGTTCGACGACGCCAACGGGGGGGCCAGATACGCAGTATTTT; cdr3_aa: CASSSTTPTGGPDTQYF